This T cell receptor (beta chain) was identified in a study of T-cell memory formation after mild COVID-19. The CDR3 consists of 12 residues. Germline V gives CDR1 DFQATT, CDR2 SNEGSKA (reference sequence). V lost 7 bases and J lost 2, with 9 bases in between. TCRdb re-analysed the 5' RACE reads in MiXCR, keeping a single row per CDR3 protein. The data hold some 490,000 distinct CDR3 sequences, with 15% to 20% observed a single time. Sequencing was carried out using PBMCs or a T cell subset sorted from them (not recorded which). The receptor was derived from an adult woman who had mild COVID-19 (a few samples of this study predate the infection). Cell type and time point are not known. The J gene is TRBJ1-5, the V gene TRBV20-1; D remains unclear. The CDR3 DNA follows: TGCAGTGTTCAATATGGCAATCAGCCCCAGCATTTT. As protein: CSVQYGNQPQHF.